This T cell receptor (beta chain) was profiled in a study of blood T cell repertoires in COVID-19. Study details: COVID-19 samples collected from the United States, Italy and Spain covered acute and convalescent phases. The cDNA or gDNA used as material had been derived from T cells, B-cell-depleted T cells, or PBMCs.

Enrollment of patients from Seattle took place during active infection, with longitudinal follow-up. As originally analysed: Estimated nucleated cell counts came from reference gene primer amplification. Produced via immunoSEQ multiplex PCR; TCRdb's table is partial and in-frame only. That table supplies the V and J calls and clone size; D and trimming were determined from the DNA. The sample lists around 140,000 clones; 75% to 90% were seen once. The CDR3 length is 15 residues. In germline, CDR1 is SGHTA, CDR2 FQGNSA. The V segment lost 5 bases and the J segment 4 bases; nucleotides outside the gene matches: 4.

The chain is built from TRBV7-2 and TRBJ2-1; 11 bases match TRBD2. The TCR originated in a man younger than 35 with COVID-19, enrolled during active disease. Sequenced sample: peripheral blood. The CDR3 region has the DNA TGTGCCAGCAGCACCTTAGCGGGAGGGTACAATGAGCAGTTCTTC. Encoded protein: CASSTLAGGYNEQFF.